A single sample gave rise to the 26 T cell receptor beta chains below, sequenced in a study of CD4+ T cells in melanoma. Repertoires were generated with immunoSEQ multiplex PCR, while TCRdb's copy carries only in-frame clones and drops some. This table has about 140,000 clones, 85% to 95% appearing once. These receptors all come from a human donor with melanoma.

This chain uses TRBV11-2 with TRBJ2-4; D might be TRBD2 (5 bases). The CDR3 contains 14 residues. V lost 2 bases to trimming and J lost 1 base, with 6 bases between them. CDR1 is SGHAT and CDR2 is FQNNGV in the germline V gene. The CDR3 DNA sequence: TGTGCCAGCAGCTTACCGGGGGCCAAAAACATTCAGTACTTC. Translated: CASSLPGAKNIQYF.

The CDR3 spells CASADDRGNYEQYF. As DNA, the CDR3 is TGTGCTAGTGCCGACGACAGGGGGAACTACGAGCAGTACTTC. The chain uses TRBV12-5 and TRBJ2-7; 9 bases fit TRBD1. This CDR3 is 14 amino acids long. J gave up 3 bases and V 7 bases, and 7 bases lay outside the gene matches. The germline V gene has CDR1 LGHNT and CDR2 FRNRAP. Looking up the rest from reference TRBV12-5 and TRBJ2-7 gives the full variable domain: DARVTQTPRHKVTEMGQEVTMRCQPILGHNTVFWYRQTMMQGLELLAYFRNRAPLDDSGMPKDRFSAEMPDATLATLKIQPSEPRDSAVYFCASADDRGNYEQYFGPGTRLTVT.

This chain connects TRBV27 to TRBJ2-1; no clear D gene. V dropped 8 bases and J dropped 7 bases, with 9 bases sitting between them. The CDR3 is 11 amino acids. Germline loops: CDR1 MNHEY, CDR2 SMNVEV (reference sequence). The CDR3, as DNA: TGTGCCAGCGGTCAAGGTAATGAGCAGTTCTTC. Translation: CASGQGNEQFF.

V is TRBV6-5 and J is TRBJ1-6, with D unclear. The V end lost 2 bases, the J end lost 7 bases, and 9 bases lay between the germline ends. Germline loops: CDR1 MNHEY, CDR2 SVGAGI. CDR3 size: 14 residues. The CDR3 DNA is TGTGCCAGCAGTTACGGGCGGCTAAATTCACCCCTCCACTTT. This sequence encodes CASSYGRLNSPLHF.

The chain uses TRBV11-3 and TRBJ2-1; D not resolved. This CDR3 has 13 amino acids. V was trimmed by 1 base and J by 8 bases, leaving 9 bases between them. Germline CDR1 and CDR2: SGHNT and YENEEA. The CDR3 DNA is TGTGCCAGCAGCTTAGGTGAGTTGGATGAGCAGTTCTTC. Translated: CASSLGELDEQFF.

The chain is built from TRBV6-6 and TRBJ1-6; a weak D match, TRBD1 (6 bases). V was pared by 0 bases and J by 12 bases, with 18 bases between. The CDR3 is 16 amino acids. Germline loops: CDR1 MNHNY, CDR2 SVGAGI (reference sequence). The CDR3 nucleotides are TGTGCCAGCAGTTACTCCCCCCCAGGGGTCCGAGTACCCCTCCACTTT. Translated: CASSYSPPGVRVPLHF.

The chain is built from TRBV2 and TRBJ2-6; D remains unclear. Trimming cost V 7 bases and J 0 bases, with 16 bases left between them. Looked up from germline, CDR1 is SNHLY and CDR2 is FYNNEI. The CDR3 is made up of 17 amino acids. CDR3 coding DNA: TGTGCCAGCACAAGGAACGGAGCCTACTCTGGGGCCAACGTCCTGACTTTC. Its translation: CASTRNGAYSGANVLTF.

V and J are TRBV11-3 and TRBJ2-7, with 8 bases matching TRBD1. The CDR3 spans 15 residues. Trimming took 5 bases from V and 2 from J; bases not matched to a gene: 8. CDR1 is SGHNT, CDR2 YENEEA, per germline. CDR3 sequence (DNA): TGTGCCAGCAGCGCCGGACAGGGTGCAACCTACGAGCAGTACTTC. It translates to CASSAGQGATYEQYF.

The V gene is TRBV15, the J gene TRBJ1-2; TRBD1 agrees at 7 bases. Trimming at V came to 1 base and at J to 6 bases, leaving 8 bases not matched to a gene. The CDR3 covers 15 residues. Germline loops: CDR1 LNHNV, CDR2 YYDKDF (reference sequence). CDR3 protein: CATSRGAGGLHGYTF. The CDR3 DNA is TGTGCCACCAGCAGAGGCGCAGGGGGTCTCCATGGCTACACCTTC.

The chain's CDR3 is CASSFGGHTEAFF. In DNA form, the CDR3 reads TGTGCCAGCAGTTTCGGGGGTCACACTGAAGCTTTCTTT. This chain links TRBV27 with TRBJ1-1, with D possibly matching TRBD1 (5 bases). Trimming pared 3 bases from V and 3 bases from J, leaving 8 bases between. Germline CDR1 is MNHEY and CDR2 is SMNVEV (reference sequence). The CDR3 is made up of 13 amino acids.

V and J are TRBV9 and TRBJ2-2; TRBD1 is a possible D gene (5 bases). The CDR3 consists of 17 residues. The ends were cut back, 2 bases at V and 1 base at J, with 15 bases in the middle. Germline V lookup: CDR1 SGDLS, CDR2 YYNGEE. CDR3 DNA: TGTGCCAGCAGCGTTTTAAGTACAGGACGGAACACCGGGGAGCTGTTTTTT. Protein: CASSVLSTGRNTGELFF. Drawing the rest from reference TRBV9 and TRBJ2-2, the complete variable domain is DSGVTQTPKHLITATGQRVTLRCSPRSGDLSVYWYQQSLDQGLQFLIQYYNGEERAKGNILERFSAQQFPDLHSELNLSSLELGDSALYFCASSVLSTGRNTGELFFGEGSRLTVL.

The CDR3 nucleotides are TGTGCCAGCAGTAAGGAGGGGCAGGTTAGGGACAGCCAGCATTTT. Its translation: CASSKEGQVRDSQHF. The chain links TRBV6-1 to TRBJ1-5; the match to TRBD1 covers 7 bases. V gave up 5 bases and J gave up 12 bases; unmatched junction bases: 16. Germline V gives CDR1 MNHNS, CDR2 SASEGT. This CDR3 is 15 amino acids long.

This clone was seen just once. Here the CDR3 DNA reads TGTGCCAGCAGGTGGGCCAAGGGTGACACCGGGGAGCTGTTTTTT. Its protein product is CASRWAKGDTGELFF. The V gene is TRBV5-4, the J gene TRBJ2-2, with unresolved D. The CDR3 length is 15 residues. CDR1 and CDR2 from the germline V gene are SGHNT and YYREEE (reference sequence). V was pared by 5 bases and J by 3 bases, with 14 bases between.

CDR3 loop: CASSLEGQASEQYF. In DNA, the CDR3 is TGTGCCAGCAGCTTAGAGGGACAGGCTAGCGAGCAGTACTTC. The chain couples TRBV7-9 to TRBJ2-7; 8 bases match TRBD1. Germline CDR1 SEHNR, CDR2 FQNEAQ (reference sequence). The CDR3 has 14 residues. J lost 6 bases, V lost 1 base, and 5 bases had no gene match.

This clone was detected once. The chain couples TRBV6-5 to TRBJ1-3, with 7 bases matching TRBD1. The CDR3 contains 15 residues. The trim removed 6 bases at V and 0 bases at J, leaving 5 bases unmatched. The germline CDR1 and CDR2 sequences are MNHEY and SVGAGI. This CDR3 is CASRLDRISGNTIYF. The DNA for the CDR3 is TGTGCCAGCAGACTGGACAGGATCTCTGGAAACACCATATATTTT.

The V and J genes are TRBV6-1 and TRBJ1-1; D call uncertain. The CDR3 has 13 residues. V lost 8 bases to trimming and J lost 2 bases, with 12 bases between them. The germline CDR1 and CDR2 sequences are MNHNS and SASEGT. The CDR3 sequence is CASRVGRNTEAFF. The CDR3 DNA is TGTGCCAGCCGGGTTGGGAGAAACACTGAAGCTTTCTTT.

The chain's CDR3 is CASSLEGRGTDTQYF. CDR3 sequence (DNA): TGCGCCAGCAGCTTGGAGGGCAGAGGGACAGATACGCAGTATTTT. The chain uses TRBV5-1 and TRBJ2-3, with a possible D match to TRBD2 (5 bases). The ends were cut back, 0 bases at V and 3 bases at J, with 11 bases in the middle. The CDR3 has 15 amino acids. CDR1 and CDR2 (germline): SGHRS, YFSETQ.

The chain combines TRBV6-4 with TRBJ2-2; D gene uncertain. Germline V CDR1 and CDR2: MRHNA, SNTAGT. The CDR3 loop spans 13 amino acids. With 6 bases removed from V and 1 base from J, the gap between germline ends came to 6 bases. For the CDR3, the DNA is TGTGCCAGCAGCGCATTGAACACCGGGGAGCTGTTTTTT. This translates into CASSALNTGELFF.

In this sample, this clone turned up once. The gene calls are TRBV27 and TRBJ1-3; TRBD1 agrees at 7 bases. The germline V gene has CDR1 MNHEY and CDR2 SMNVEV (reference sequence). With 6 bases clipped from V and 0 bases from J, the junction kept 8 bases outside the gene matches. CDR3 length: 16 residues. In nucleotides, the CDR3 is TGTGCCAGCAGCCCGGGACAGACGTCCTCTGGAAACACCATATATTTT. Protein sequence: CASSPGQTSSGNTIYF.

V and J are TRBV11-3 and TRBJ2-2; D possibly corresponds to TRBD1 (5 bases). The germline V gene encodes CDR1 SGHNT and CDR2 YENEEA. The CDR3 has 16 amino acids. Trimming removed 4 bases from V and 5 bases from J, with 17 bases in between. The CDR3 spells CASSSDKGPPTGELFF. CDR3 DNA: TGTGCCAGCAGCTCGGACAAGGGTCCTCCGACCGGGGAGCTGTTTTTT.

The chain links TRBV4-2 to TRBJ1-6, with D maybe TRBD1 (6 bases). The length of the CDR3 is 13 residues. The germline gives CDR1 LGHNA, CDR2 YNFKEQ. V lost 0 bases and J lost 9, with 6 bases in between. This CDR3 is CASSQEGASPLHF. The CDR3 bases are TGTGCCAGCAGCCAAGAGGGGGCTTCACCCCTCCACTTT.

This clone was recorded only once. The chain has TRBV19 and TRBJ2-7, with unresolved D. The CDR3 totals 15 residues. Germline V gives CDR1 LNHDA, CDR2 SQIVND (reference sequence). The V and J ends lost 2 bases and 4 bases respectively, with 15 bases between them. This chain's CDR3 is CASSINPYGHYEQYF. The CDR3 DNA reads TGTGCCAGTAGTATAAATCCGTACGGGCATTACGAGCAGTACTTC.

The J gene is TRBJ1-4, the V gene TRBV6-1; 7 bases line up with TRBD1. With V trimmed by 4 bases and J by 8 bases, 7 bases remained unmatched. CDR1 and CDR2 (germline): MNHNS, SASEGT. The CDR3 consists of 14 residues. The CDR3 spells CASSGRDSGEKLFF. The CDR3 region has the DNA TGTGCCAGCAGTGGCCGGGACAGCGGCGAAAAACTGTTTTTT.

The chain uses TRBV5-4 and TRBJ1-1; D may be TRBD1 (5 bases). This CDR3 comprises 16 residues. The V and J ends lost 2 bases and 1 base respectively, with 15 bases between them. CDR1 is SGHNT, CDR2 YYREEE, per germline (reference sequence). In nucleotides, the CDR3 is TGTGCCAGCAGCTTTCCTGCGCAGGGCGCGAACACTGAAGCTTTCTTT. Protein: CASSFPAQGANTEAFF.

The chain couples TRBV5-1 to TRBJ1-2; D might be TRBD1 (5 bases). Germline lookup yields CDR1 SGHRS and CDR2 YFSETQ. The V end lost 3 bases, the J end lost 3 bases, and 12 bases lay between the germline ends. This CDR3 comprises 14 residues. The CDR3 DNA sequence: TGCGCCAGCAGCTCGGGGCCCGGTGACTATGGCTACACCTTC. Residues: CASSSGPGDYGYTF.

The chain uses TRBV7-2 and TRBJ2-3, with D possibly TRBD1 on 6 matching bases. Trimming shortened V by 1 base and J by 4 bases, and 15 bases separated the two germline ends. The CDR3 is 16 residues long. The germline V gene has CDR1 SGHTA and CDR2 FQGNSA. CDR3 loop: CASSLVNREFADTQYF. The CDR3 DNA reads as TGTGCCAGCAGCTTAGTCAACAGGGAATTCGCAGATACGCAGTATTTT.